The 16 T cell receptor beta chains below all came from one sample that was sequenced in a study of blood T cell repertoires in COVID-19. Profiled with immunoSEQ multiplex PCR; TCRdb holds only in-frame clones, not every one. The sample yields 110,000 to 150,000 clones, 75% to 90% seen once. The material sequenced was PBMCs or T cells enriched from blood (not recorded which). These receptors all come from a man in his sixties who had recovered from COVID-19.

V is TRBV6-1 and J is TRBJ1-3, with D perhaps matching TRBD1 (5 bases). Trimming removed 2 bases from V and 0 bases from J, with 17 bases in between. Germline assignment: CDR1 MNHNS and CDR2 SASEGT. The length of the CDR3 is 18 residues. In DNA form, the CDR3 reads TGTGCCAGCAGTGAAAGTCCGTTAGGGGCCACCTCTGGAAACACCATATATTTT. Its protein is CASSESPLGATSGNTIYF.

This clone was seen a single time. V is TRBV29-1 and J is TRBJ1-1; perhaps TRBD1 as D (5 bases). CDR3 length equals 13 residues. With 3 bases removed from V and 2 bases from J, the gap between germline ends came to 10 bases. Germline V lookup: CDR1 SQVTM, CDR2 ANQGSEA. The CDR3 sequence is CSVDLGPNTEAFF. DNA for the CDR3: TGCAGCGTTGACTTGGGGCCAAACACTGAAGCTTTCTTT.

The rearrangement links TRBV5-1 to TRBJ2-7; 13 bases fit TRBD2. There are 16 residues in the CDR3. V dropped 5 bases and J dropped 6; count of bases not matched to a gene: 11. Per germline, CDR1 SGHRS and CDR2 YFSETQ. The CDR3 loop reads CASSSTSGGLPGEQYF. The CDR3 DNA reads as TGCGCCAGCAGTTCGACTAGCGGGGGGCTTCCTGGCGAGCAGTACTTC.

A few counts support this clone. In nucleotides, the CDR3 is TGTGCCAGCAGTGAAGTGCGGGGGATCCCCTACGAGCAGTACTTC. It is translated as CASSEVRGIPYEQYF. This chain joins TRBV2 and TRBJ2-7; TRBD2 matches 7 bases. There are 15 residues in the CDR3. From germline, CDR1 is SNHLY and CDR2 FYNNEI. V was clipped by 1 base and J by 2 bases; unmatched bases: 5.

The V call is TRBV14, the J call TRBJ2-5; TRBD2 is a possible D gene (6 bases). V gave up 3 bases and J gave up 1 base, with 9 bases separating them. CDR3 length: 14 amino acids. Germline CDR1 is SGHDN and CDR2 is FVKESK. The CDR3 nucleotides read TGTGCCAGCAGCCAGGCGGGACTCCAAGAGACCCAGTACTTC. Residues: CASSQAGLQETQYF. Variable domain in full (rest from reference TRBV14 and TRBJ2-5): EAGVTQFPSHSVIEKGQTVTLRCDPISGHDNLYWYRRVMGKEIKFLLHFVKESKQDESGMPNNRFLAERTGGTYSTLKVQPAELEDSGVYFCASSQAGLQETQYFGPGTRLLVL.

The genes are TRBV27 and TRBJ2-3; 8 bases match TRBD2. The CDR3 is 16 amino acids. Germline values: CDR1 MNHEY, CDR2 SMNVEV (reference sequence). V was pared by 5 bases and J by 8 bases, with 15 bases of the junction left unmatched. As DNA, the CDR3 is TGTGCCAGCAGTCCGAGGATCCGTGAGCGGGAGTTTACGCAGTATTTT. This translates into CASSPRIREREFTQYF.

V gene TRBV6-6 combines with J gene TRBJ2-7, with 7 bases aligning to TRBD2. With 5 bases clipped from V and 6 bases from J, the junction kept 16 bases outside the gene matches. This CDR3 contains 16 residues. Germline assignment: CDR1 MNHNY and CDR2 SVGAGI (reference sequence). CDR3 loop: CASSPLKRDPALEQYF. The CDR3 DNA sequence: TGTGCCAGCAGTCCCCTTAAGCGGGATCCAGCCCTCGAGCAGTACTTC.

CDR3 nucleotides: TGTGCCATCAGGCCCCTAGCGGACACAGATACGCAGTATTTT. Residues: CAIRPLADTDTQYF. The chain has TRBV10-3 and TRBJ2-3; 7 bases are a match to TRBD2. The CDR3 length is 14 residues. Germline CDR1 and CDR2: ENHRY and SYGVKD. Trimming at V came to 6 bases and at J to 2 bases, leaving 5 bases not matched to a gene.

The CDR3 sequence: CATGVYEQYF. The CDR3 DNA reads TGTGCCACAGGGGTCTACGAGCAGTACTTC. The chain joins TRBV12-3 or TRBV12-4 to TRBJ2-7; TRBD1 is a possible D gene (6 bases). The CDR3 is 10 residues long. V lost 10 bases and J 3 bases, leaving 7 bases between the germline ends.

The rearrangement links TRBV6-5 to TRBJ2-1, with D maybe TRBD2 (5 bases). The CDR3 totals 15 residues. Trimming left V 0 bases short and J 4 bases short, with 10 bases between. The germline CDR1 and CDR2 sequences are MNHEY and SVGAGI. CDR3: CASSYSPTRYNEQFF. For the CDR3, the DNA is TGTGCCAGCAGTTACTCCCCTACTAGATACAATGAGCAGTTCTTC.

The chain joins TRBV28 to TRBJ1-1; D remains unclear. Trimming took off 2 bases at V and 1 base at J, with 5 bases between the two ends. Germline V gives CDR1 MDHEN, CDR2 SYDVKM. The CDR3 covers 13 residues. CDR3 sequence: CASSLAANTEAFF. The CDR3 region has the DNA TGTGCCAGCAGTTTAGCGGCGAACACTGAAGCTTTCTTT.

Notes on this clone: Mismatch with germline at one junction end may stem from a read error. In DNA form, the CDR3 reads TGTGCCACCAGCAGAGATTCCAGGGGCTCCCACGAGCAGTACTTC. This translates into CATSRDSRGSHEQYF. The V gene is TRBV15, the J gene TRBJ2-7, with a weak D call TRBD1 (6 bases). The CDR3 length is 15 residues. CDR1 is LNHNV and CDR2 is YYDKDF in the germline V gene (reference sequence).

The CDR3 reads CASSSPTKPSSTDTQYF. CDR3 nucleotide sequence: TGTGCCAGCAGCTCCCCGACTAAACCCTCTAGCACAGATACGCAGTATTTT. V gene TRBV11-3 combines with J gene TRBJ2-3; a weak D match, TRBD2 (5 bases). V gave up 4 bases and J gave up 0 bases, with 17 bases separating them. This CDR3 contains 17 residues. Germline V gene sequence: CDR1 SGHNT, CDR2 YENEEA. The variable domain in full, completed from reference TRBV11-3 and TRBJ2-3, reads EAGVVQSPRYKIIEKKQPVAFWCNPISGHNTLYWYLQNLGQGPELLIRYENEEAVDDSQLPKDRFSAERLKGVDSTLKIQPAELGDSAVYLCASSSPTKPSSTDTQYFGPGTRLTVL.

The rearrangement uses TRBV6-5 and TRBJ1-1, with D possibly matching TRBD1 (6 bases). This CDR3 region has 15 residues. CDR1 and CDR2 from the germline V gene are MNHEY and SVGAGI. Between the trimmed V and J ends, which lost 6 bases and 0 bases, there was a span of 14 bases. CDR3 in amino acids: CASRQGFGMNTEAFF. CDR3 DNA sequence: TGTGCCAGCAGGCAGGGGTTCGGGATGAACACTGAAGCTTTCTTT.

The chain combines TRBV11-2 with TRBJ2-5; D perhaps matches TRBD2 (6 bases). The CDR3 runs to 17 residues. V was clipped by 5 bases and J by 5 bases, with 24 bases between them. Germline lookup yields CDR1 SGHAT and CDR2 FQNNGV. DNA of the CDR3: TGTGCCAGCAGCCCTTTTTTTAGTGGGAGGAGGGAGGAGACCCAGTACTTC. Translated: CASSPFFSGRREETQYF. Full variable domain (rest looked up from reference TRBV11-2 and TRBJ2-5): EAGVAQSPRYKIIEKRQSVAFWCNPISGHATLYWYQQILGQGPKLLIQFQNNGVVDDSQLPKDRFSAERLKGVDSTLKIQPAKLEDSAVYLCASSPFFSGRREETQYFGPGTRLLVL.

The V and J genes are TRBV5-1 and TRBJ1-2, with D perhaps matching TRBD1 (5 bases). Germline V gives CDR1 SGHRS, CDR2 YFSETQ. V shed 0 bases and J shed 8 bases, with 14 bases lying between them. The CDR3 is made up of 14 amino acids. In nucleotides, the CDR3 is TGCGCCAGCAGCTTGGCCACAGGTCACGGGGGCTACACCTTC. Translating gives CASSLATGHGGYTF.